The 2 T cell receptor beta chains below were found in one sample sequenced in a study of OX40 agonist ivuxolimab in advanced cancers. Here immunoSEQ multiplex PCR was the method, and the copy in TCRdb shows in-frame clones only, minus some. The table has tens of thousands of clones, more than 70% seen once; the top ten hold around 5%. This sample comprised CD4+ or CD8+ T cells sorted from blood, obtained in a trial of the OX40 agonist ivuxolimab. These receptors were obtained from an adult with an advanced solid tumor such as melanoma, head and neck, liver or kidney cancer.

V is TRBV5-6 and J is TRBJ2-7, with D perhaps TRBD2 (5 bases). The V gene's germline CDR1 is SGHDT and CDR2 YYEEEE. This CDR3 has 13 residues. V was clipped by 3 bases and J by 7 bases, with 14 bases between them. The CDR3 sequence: CASSWPGTLEQYF. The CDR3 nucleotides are TGTGCCAGCAGCTGGCCGGGAACCTTGGAGCAGTACTTC.

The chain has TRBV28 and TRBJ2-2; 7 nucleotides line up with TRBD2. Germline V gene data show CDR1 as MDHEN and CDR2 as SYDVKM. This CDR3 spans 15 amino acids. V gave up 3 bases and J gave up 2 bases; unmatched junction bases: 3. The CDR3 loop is CASSLGGINTGELFF. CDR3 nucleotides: TGTGCCAGCAGTTTGGGAGGGATTAACACCGGGGAGCTGTTTTTT.